Listed below are T cell receptor beta chains from one sample, sequenced in a study of CD8+CD57+ T cells in acquired aplastic anemia. TCRdb re-called the reads through MiXCR, storing one row per CDR3 protein. The sample includes 150,000 to 200,000 distinct CDR3 sequences, under 55% of them seen just once. Sequenced sample: sorted CD4+, CD8+, or CD8+CD57+ T cells (not recorded which) from PBMCs. Source of these receptors: a human donor with aplastic anemia. The CDR3 runs from the conserved cysteine through the conserved F or W. A D gene is named only where the DNA matches it firmly. Size is stated for part of the rows, as once, few or many counts, or as a class when the clone is expanded.

V gene: TRBV10-3; clone size: many; CDR3 length: 12; J gene: TRBJ1-1; D gene: -; CDR3 protein: CAISETDTEAFF; CDR3 DNA: TGTGCCATCAGTGAGACAGACACTGAAGCTTTCTTT
V gene: TRBV4-1; clone size: many; CDR3 length: 15; J gene: TRBJ1-1; D gene: -; CDR3 protein: CASSQGQGRSTEAFF; CDR3 DNA: TGCGCCAGCAGCCAAGGCCAGGGAAGAAGCACTGAAGCTTTCTTT
V gene: TRBV20-1; clone size: -; CDR3 length: 14; J gene: TRBJ2-3; D gene: -; CDR3 protein: CSARDAVLTDTQYF; CDR3 DNA: TGCAGTGCTAGAGATGCGGTCCTCACAGATACGCAGTATTTT
V gene: TRBV20-1; clone size: -; CDR3 length: 13; J gene: TRBJ2-7; D gene: TRBD1; CDR3 protein: CSATDRGEYEQYF; CDR3 DNA: TGCAGTGCTACGGACAGGGGGGAGTACGAGCAGTACTTC
V gene: TRBV4-2; clone size: many; CDR3 length: 16; J gene: TRBJ2-1; D gene: -; CDR3 protein: CASSPSPISSYNEQFF; CDR3 DNA: TGTGCCAGCAGCCCCTCACCCATAAGCTCCTACAATGAGCAGTTCTTC
V gene: TRBV5-6; clone size: -; CDR3 length: 13; J gene: TRBJ1-1; D gene: -; CDR3 protein: CASSLDLRTEAFF; CDR3 DNA: TGTGCCAGCAGCTTAGATCTAAGAACTGAAGCTTTCTTT
V gene: TRBV28; clone size: many; CDR3 length: 15; J gene: TRBJ2-7; D gene: TRBD2; CDR3 protein: CASSSQGLVGGEQYF; CDR3 DNA: TGTGCCAGCAGTTCACAGGGACTAGTAGGAGGGGAGCAGTACTTC
V gene: TRBV27; clone size: many; CDR3 length: 14; J gene: TRBJ1-6; D gene: -; CDR3 protein: CASSSTAFNSPLHF; CDR3 DNA: TGTGCCAGCAGTTCGACAGCTTTTAATTCACCCCTCCACTTT
V gene: TRBV10-3; clone size: once; CDR3 length: 13; J gene: TRBJ1-2; D gene: -; CDR3 protein: CAISVARGYGYTF; CDR3 DNA: TGTGCCATCAGTGTGGCGAGGGGCTATGGCTACACCTTC
V gene: TRBV29-1; clone size: many; CDR3 length: 16; J gene: TRBJ2-1; D gene: -; CDR3 protein: CSVGPGLSTAYNEQFF; CDR3 DNA: TGCAGCGTGGGTCCGGGACTCTCGACGGCCTACAATGAGCAGTTCTTC
V gene: TRBV3-1; clone size: few; CDR3 length: 14; J gene: TRBJ2-3; D gene: TRBD2; CDR3 protein: CASSRGTSSDTQYF; CDR3 DNA: TGTGCCAGCAGCCGAGGGACTAGCTCCGATACGCAGTATTTT
V gene: TRBV19; clone size: many; CDR3 length: 15; J gene: TRBJ2-2; D gene: -; CDR3 protein: CASYGAPPSTGELFF; CDR3 DNA: TGTGCCAGCTACGGGGCGCCCCCCAGCACCGGGGAGCTGTTTTTT
V gene: TRBV19; clone size: -; CDR3 length: 13; J gene: TRBJ2-1; D gene: TRBD2; CDR3 protein: CASSMDWSGRRFF; CDR3 DNA: TGTGCCAGTAGTATGGATTGGAGCGGGAGACGGTTCTTC
V gene: TRBV5-1; clone size: -; CDR3 length: 16; J gene: TRBJ1-6; D gene: TRBD1; CDR3 protein: CASSLGSTGGNSPLHF; CDR3 DNA: TGCGCCAGCAGCTTGGGGTCTACAGGGGGTAATTCACCCCTCCACTTT
V gene: TRBV7-3; clone size: many; CDR3 length: 16; J gene: TRBJ1-2; D gene: -; CDR3 protein: CASSPFGGFIGDGYTF; CDR3 DNA: TGTGCCAGCAGCCCTTTTGGCGGTTTCATAGGGGATGGCTACACCTTC
V gene: TRBV9; clone size: many; CDR3 length: 16; J gene: TRBJ2-3; D gene: -; CDR3 protein: CASSVLQGAGGDTQYF; CDR3 DNA: TGTGCCAGCAGCGTTCTACAGGGGGCGGGGGGGGATACGCAGTATTTT
V gene: TRBV10-1; clone size: many; CDR3 length: 15; J gene: TRBJ1-3; D gene: -; CDR3 protein: CASSTGRVSGATIYF; CDR3 DNA: TGCGCCAGCAGTACTGGACGTGTAAGTGGTGCCACCATATATTTT
V gene: TRBV12-3/TRBV12-4; clone size: many; CDR3 length: 15; J gene: TRBJ1-5; D gene: -; CDR3 protein: CASSLGSGLSQPQHF; CDR3 DNA: TGTGCCAGCAGTTTAGGTTCTGGGTTGTCTCAGCCCCAGCATTTT
V gene: TRBV12-3/TRBV12-4; clone size: -; CDR3 length: 16; J gene: TRBJ2-1; D gene: TRBD2; CDR3 protein: CASSLRLAGNYNEQFF; CDR3 DNA: TGTGCCAGCAGTTTGCGGCTAGCGGGAAACTACAATGAGCAGTTCTTC
V gene: TRBV30; clone size: many; CDR3 length: 14; J gene: TRBJ1-6; D gene: TRBD1; CDR3 protein: CAWSRTGRIQPLHF; CDR3 DNA: TGTGCCTGGAGTAGGACAGGTAGAATTCAACCCCTCCACTTT
V gene: TRBV7-3; clone size: -; CDR3 length: 16; J gene: TRBJ2-1; D gene: TRBD1; CDR3 protein: CASSPPGQVSYNEQFF; CDR3 DNA: TGTGCCAGCAGCCCCCCCGGACAGGTGTCCTACAATGAGCAGTTCTTC
V gene: TRBV15; clone size: -; CDR3 length: 13; J gene: TRBJ2-6; D gene: -; CDR3 protein: CATSRAGANVLTF; CDR3 DNA: TGTGCCACCAGCAGGGCTGGGGCCAACGTCCTGACTTTC
V gene: TRBV15; clone size: few; CDR3 length: 12; J gene: TRBJ1-6; D gene: -; CDR3 protein: CATSLGYSPLHF; CDR3 DNA: TGTGCCACCAGCCTCGGGTATTCACCCCTCCACTTT
V gene: TRBV7-2; clone size: few; CDR3 length: 13; J gene: TRBJ2-5; D gene: -; CDR3 protein: CASSFWGRETQYF; CDR3 DNA: TGTGCCAGCAGCTTTTGGGGTAGAGAGACCCAGTACTTC
V gene: TRBV5-4; clone size: -; CDR3 length: 17; J gene: TRBJ2-3; D gene: TRBD2; CDR3 protein: CASSLAGLAGASDTQYF; CDR3 DNA: TGTGCCAGCAGCTTGGCCGGACTAGCGGGAGCCTCTGATACGCAGTATTTT
V gene: TRBV11-3; clone size: -; CDR3 length: 15; J gene: TRBJ2-7; D gene: TRBD1; CDR3 protein: CASSSFPGQGFEQYF; CDR3 DNA: TGTGCCAGCAGCTCATTCCCGGGACAGGGGTTCGAGCAGTACTTC
V gene: TRBV12-3/TRBV12-4; clone size: many; CDR3 length: 14; J gene: TRBJ2-1; D gene: -; CDR3 protein: CASRREGIYNEQFF; CDR3 DNA: TGTGCCAGCAGGAGAGAGGGGATCTACAATGAGCAGTTCTTC
V gene: TRBV20-1; clone size: -; CDR3 length: 12; J gene: TRBJ1-1; D gene: -; CDR3 protein: CSATPQGTEAFF; CDR3 DNA: TGCAGTGCTACCCCTCAGGGGACTGAAGCTTTCTTT
V gene: TRBV7-2; clone size: once; CDR3 length: 13; J gene: TRBJ1-2; D gene: TRBD1; CDR3 protein: CASSLWTGNGYTF; CDR3 DNA: TGTGCCAGCAGCTTATGGACAGGGAATGGCTACACCTTC
V gene: TRBV10-3; clone size: -; CDR3 length: 13; J gene: TRBJ2-7; D gene: -; CDR3 protein: CAISGTTLYEQYF; CDR3 DNA: TGTGCCATCAGTGGGACTACCCTCTACGAGCAGTACTTC
V gene: TRBV6-5; clone size: many; CDR3 length: 11; J gene: TRBJ1-3; D gene: -; CDR3 protein: CASSSSDTIYF; CDR3 DNA: TGTGCCAGCAGTTCGTCGGACACCATATATTTT
V gene: TRBV2; clone size: few; CDR3 length: 12; J gene: TRBJ2-7; D gene: -; CDR3 protein: CASSVGGYEQYF; CDR3 DNA: TGTGCCAGCAGTGTGGGTGGATACGAGCAGTACTTC
V gene: TRBV24-1; clone size: -; CDR3 length: 15; J gene: TRBJ2-1; D gene: TRBD2; CDR3 protein: CATSGGGGLHNEQFF; CDR3 DNA: TGTGCCACCAGTGGGGGGGGTGGTCTACACAATGAGCAGTTCTTC
V gene: TRBV7-6; clone size: -; CDR3 length: 16; J gene: TRBJ2-2; D gene: TRBD1; CDR3 protein: CASSFPTGVGTGELFF; CDR3 DNA: TGTGCCAGCAGCTTTCCTACAGGGGTCGGCACCGGGGAGCTGTTTTTT
V gene: TRBV29-1; clone size: once; CDR3 length: 12; J gene: TRBJ1-1; D gene: -; CDR3 protein: CSVVPGALEAFF; CDR3 DNA: TGCAGCGTTGTACCCGGTGCTTTGGAAGCTTTCTTT
V gene: TRBV15; clone size: few; CDR3 length: 13; J gene: TRBJ1-1; D gene: -; CDR3 protein: CATSRVQETEAFF; CDR3 DNA: TGTGCCACCAGCAGAGTGCAGGAGACTGAAGCTTTCTTT
V gene: TRBV20-1; clone size: -; CDR3 length: 16; J gene: TRBJ2-1; D gene: TRBD2; CDR3 protein: CSAPGLAGVPYNEQFF; CDR3 DNA: TGCAGTGCTCCGGGACTAGCGGGAGTCCCCTACAATGAGCAGTTCTTC
V gene: TRBV15; clone size: -; CDR3 length: 14; J gene: TRBJ2-2; D gene: TRBD2; CDR3 protein: CATGRGEGLEELFF; CDR3 DNA: TGTGCCACCGGACGAGGGGAGGGCCTAGAGGAGCTGTTTTTT
V gene: TRBV7-9; clone size: few; CDR3 length: 12; J gene: TRBJ2-7; D gene: -; CDR3 protein: CASGGSSYEQYF; CDR3 DNA: TGTGCCAGTGGGGGGAGTAGCTACGAGCAGTACTTC
V gene: TRBV2; clone size: once; CDR3 length: 18; J gene: TRBJ2-3; D gene: -; CDR3 protein: CATLIPPTAPTSTDTQYF; CDR3 DNA: TGTGCCACCCTCATTCCCCCCACAGCGCCTACTAGCACAGATACGCAGTATTTT
V gene: TRBV9; clone size: many; CDR3 length: 16; J gene: TRBJ2-7; D gene: -; CDR3 protein: CASSPSPARGGYEQYF; CDR3 DNA: TGTGCCAGCAGCCCTTCCCCCGCCCGAGGGGGCTACGAGCAGTACTTC